Described below is a single T cell receptor (beta chain) sequence and its context. The antigen remains undetermined. CDR3 length: 15 residues. Trimming removed 2 bases from V and 8 bases from J; junction bases left unmatched: 8. From germline, CDR1 is GTSNPN and CDR2 SVGIG (reference sequence). This sample was taken from a study of OX40 agonist ivuxolimab in advanced cancers. Study-wide background: Age averaged 60 years (range roughly 20 to 90), and roughly 82% were male. Three patients showed partial responses: one hepatocellular carcinoma and two cutaneous melanoma cases. General observations from the study: The investigators did not determine what antigen specificity the expanded peripheral T cells had. At 0.1 to 3.0 mg/kg, CD4+ and CD8+ blood T cells expanded clonally by week 6.

TCRdb keeps only in-frame clones here, not all; method: immunoSEQ multiplex PCR. The sample has 60,000 to 65,000 clones, approximately 84% seen once. This clonotype was obtained from an adult with an advanced solid tumor such as melanoma, head and neck, liver or kidney cancer. J is TRBJ2-3 and V is TRBV30; 12 bases agree with TRBD1. This sample comprised CD4+ or CD8+ T cells sorted from blood, obtained in a trial of the OX40 agonist ivuxolimab. As DNA, the CDR3 is TGTGCCTGGAGTCCAGGTGGGACAGGGGGCCGTACGCAGTATTTT. It translates to CAWSPGGTGGRTQYF.